The present T cell receptor (beta chain) was sequenced within a study of cytomegalovirus exposure and HLA in healthy donors. Study at large: The same platform was used for the roughly 110 validation repertoires as for the 666 first-cohort repertoires, as reported in a later analysis.

The CDR3 extends over 15 amino acids. CDR1 MNHEY and CDR2 SMNVEV come from the germline V gene (reference sequence). With V trimmed by 5 bases and J by 9 bases, 8 bases remained unmatched. Here immunoSEQ multiplex PCR was the method, and the copy in TCRdb shows in-frame clones only, minus some. The sample records approximately 270,000 clones, 90% being singletons. About this clone: No antigen is known for it.

Study outcomes and limitations: Cytomegalovirus association was listed for about 180 TCR beta chains.

The sample comprised PBMCs. The sequence was collected from a young woman in good health and CMV-seronegative. The chain has TRBV27 and TRBJ1-6; TRBD1 matches 9 bases. The CDR3 bases are TGTGCCAGCAGTGCATCGGGACAGGGAGCTTCACCCCTCCACTTT. This gives the protein CASSASGQGASPLHF.